One sample yielded the 22 T cell receptor beta chains listed below, sequenced in a study of T cells in Graves' hyperthyroidism and ophthalmopathy. The investigators amplified TCR beta CDR3 regions from RNA transcripts. Using the HTBI primer set, a first-round RT-PCR was run on the TCR CDR3. TCRdb independently ran MiXCR on the multiplex PCR reads; one entry per CDR3 protein. In the table there are tens of thousands of distinct CDR3 sequences, about half of which are singletons. What was sequenced was peripheral blood or thyroid tissue (not recorded which). The receptor source for this set is a woman between 50 and 59 years old with Graves' hyperthyroidism.

This clonotype came up many times. The chain recombines TRBV27 with TRBJ1-2; 7 bases are shared with TRBD1. The length of the CDR3 is 15 residues. The V segment lost 6 bases and the J segment 9 bases; nucleotides outside the gene matches: 16. The germline CDR1 and CDR2 sequences are MNHEY and SMNVEV (reference sequence). Here the CDR3 DNA reads TGTGCCAGCAGGACCCCCTCGCAGGGGGTGGTAAGCTACACCTTC. Residues: CASRTPSQGVVSYTF.

This clonotype was recorded at least ten times. The chain's CDR3 is CSAGPMNTEAFF. The DNA for the CDR3 is TGCAGTGCCGGGCCTATGAACACTGAAGCTTTCTTT. This chain uses TRBV20-1 with TRBJ1-1; D is unresolved. Trimming removed 6 bases from V and 0 bases from J, with 8 bases in between. CDR1 and CDR2 from the germline V gene are DFQATT and SNEGSKA (reference sequence). The CDR3 loop spans 12 amino acids.

This chain connects TRBV10-3 to TRBJ2-7; TRBD2 agrees at 10 bases. Trimming cost V 8 bases and J 4 bases; bases outside gene matches: 2. Germline CDR1 is ENHRY and CDR2 is SYGVKD. The CDR3 is 12 residues long. The CDR3 DNA reads as TGTGCCATCCGGACTAGCGGTTACGAGCAGTACTTC. This gives the protein CAIRTSGYEQYF.

The chain links TRBV10-3 to TRBJ2-3; D unclear. Germline CDR1 and CDR2: ENHRY and SYGVKD. This CDR3 comprises 13 residues. V was cut by 5 bases and J by 2 bases, with 8 bases left in between. CDR3 in DNA: TGTGCCATCAGTCACGCTGACACAGATACGCAGTATTTT. Amino acids: CAISHADTDTQYF.

This clonotype has ten or more counts. The chain's CDR3 is CASSLRARGGRAGTGELFF. The CDR3 coding sequence is TGTGCCAGCAGCTTGAGGGCCCGAGGGGGACGAGCAGGCACCGGGGAGCTGTTTTTT. V usage is TRBV7-2 and J usage is TRBJ2-2; possible D gene TRBD1, 6 bases. V was trimmed by 3 bases and J by 4 bases, leaving 24 bases between them. Looked up from germline, CDR1 is SGHTA and CDR2 is FQGNSA. The CDR3 is 19 residues long.

This chain uses TRBV7-2 with TRBJ1-1, with a possible D match to TRBD1 (5 bases). The length of the CDR3 is 14 residues. CDR1 and CDR2 (germline): SGHTA, FQGNSA. The V end lost 5 bases, the J end lost 1 base, and 11 bases lay between the germline ends. Written as DNA, the CDR3 is TGTGCCAGCAGCGCGGGCCAGGGGAACACTGAAGCTTTCTTT. It translates to CASSAGQGNTEAFF. The variable domain in full, completed from reference TRBV7-2 and TRBJ1-1, reads GAGVSQSPSNKVTEKGKDVELRCDPISGHTALYWYRQSLGQGLEFLIYFQGNSAPDKSGLPSDRFSAERTGGSVSTLTIQRTQQEDSAVYLCASSAGQGNTEAFFGQGTRLTVV.

This clonotype was seen once. The chain has TRBV6-5 and TRBJ2-3; 13 bases align to TRBD2. The CDR3 totals 17 residues. The ends lost 6 bases at V and 6 bases at J; junction bases unmatched: 12. CDR1 and CDR2 (germline): MNHEY, SVGAGI. In DNA, the CDR3 is TGTGCCAGCAGCCGAGAGGGACTAGCGGGGACGCTGGATACGCAGTATTTT. Amino acids: CASSREGLAGTLDTQYF.

The J gene is TRBJ1-5, the V gene TRBV28, with TRBD1 as a possible D gene (6 bases). Germline assignment: CDR1 MDHEN and CDR2 SYDVKM. Deletions cut 5 bases from V and 4 bases from J, with 12 bases between. This CDR3 spans 14 amino acids. The CDR3 bases are TGTGCCAGCAGTCCCGGACAGACTAATCAGCCCCAGCATTTT. It codes for CASSPGQTNQPQHF.

This clonotype was counted ten times or more. The chain carries TRBV20-1 and TRBJ2-7, with 14 bases identical to TRBD2. V lost 3 bases to trimming and J lost 4 bases; unmatched junction nucleotides: 11. This CDR3 is 17 amino acids long. CDR1 and CDR2 (germline): DFQATT, SNEGSKA (reference sequence). The chain's CDR3 is CSASIRTTSGRAYEQYF. In DNA, the CDR3 is TGCAGTGCTAGTATTAGGACGACTAGCGGGAGGGCTTACGAGCAGTACTTC.

The chain recombines TRBV2 with TRBJ2-7, with D uncertain. The CDR3 covers 13 residues. V was trimmed by 6 bases and J by 7 bases, leaving 16 bases between them. Per the germline V gene, CDR1 is SNHLY and CDR2 is FYNNEI. The CDR3 nucleotides read TGTGCCAGCAGAGGAGAGACCCCTCGGGAGCAGTACTTC. Translating gives CASRGETPREQYF.

This clonotype was observed many times. The chain recombines TRBV14 with TRBJ2-7, with D hard to call. V was clipped by 4 bases and J by 5 bases, with 12 bases between them. The CDR3 loop spans 13 amino acids. In germline, CDR1 is SGHDN, CDR2 FVKESK. The CDR3 protein is CASSPGPGDEQYF. CDR3 nucleotides: TGTGCCAGCAGCCCAGGTCCGGGCGACGAGCAGTACTTC.

This clonotype was counted ten times or more. The chain links TRBV5-5 to TRBJ1-1; tentatively, D is TRBD1 (6 bases). The CDR3 has 14 amino acids. Between the trimmed V and J ends, which lost 3 bases and 1 base, there was a span of 10 bases. Looked up from germline, CDR1 is SGHKS and CDR2 is YYEKEE (reference sequence). The chain's CDR3 is CASSSGQQNTEAFF. The CDR3 DNA sequence: TGTGCCAGCAGCTCGGGACAACAGAACACTGAAGCTTTCTTT.

In its sample, this clonotype was seen many times. The chain has TRBV11-2 and TRBJ1-2, with D perhaps TRBD1 (5 bases). CDR1 and CDR2 (germline): SGHAT, FQNNGV. The CDR3 has 15 residues. V dropped 0 bases and J dropped 2 bases, with 10 bases sitting between them. For the CDR3, the DNA is TGTGCCAGCAGCTTAGATCTGGGGGGGAACTATGGCTACACCTTC. It yields the protein CASSLDLGGNYGYTF.

This chain connects TRBV7-9 to TRBJ2-7; 9 bases align to TRBD1. The V gene end was trimmed by 5 bases and the J gene end by 1 base; junction bases not matched to a gene: 6. The CDR3 consists of 15 residues. CDR1 is SEHNR, CDR2 FQNEAQ, per germline (reference sequence). CDR3 DNA: TGTGCCAGCAGCCACCGGGACAGGGTTTCCTACGAGCAGTACTTC. Residues: CASSHRDRVSYEQYF.

Many counts were recorded for this clonotype. The gene calls are TRBV4-1 and TRBJ1-1; 7 positions match TRBD1. J gave up 3 bases and V 4 bases, and 5 bases lay outside the gene matches. Germline V gene sequence: CDR1 MGHRA, CDR2 YSYEKL. CDR3 length: 14 amino acids. DNA of the CDR3: TGCGCCAGCAGCCGAGGACAGGACTACACTGAAGCTTTCTTT. Protein product: CASSRGQDYTEAFF.

This clonotype was observed a few times. The chain joins TRBV6-5 to TRBJ1-2; 7 bases align to TRBD1. Germline CDR1 is MNHEY and CDR2 is SVGAGI. CDR3 size: 14 residues. The J segment lost 3 bases and the V segment lost 2 bases, leaving 3 bases of the junction unmatched. The CDR3 protein is CASSYEGGDYGYTF. The CDR3 DNA is TGTGCCAGCAGTTACGAAGGGGGCGACTATGGCTACACCTTC.

The table lists this clonotype with many counts. The chain has TRBV28 and TRBJ1-1; D is unresolved. Trimming removed 8 bases at V and 0 bases at J, with 13 bases between. Germline V gene data show CDR1 as MDHEN and CDR2 as SYDVKM. This CDR3 is built from 14 residues. As DNA, the CDR3 is TGTGCCAGCGACCGGGCAGCCATGAACACTGAAGCTTTCTTT. This sequence encodes CASDRAAMNTEAFF.

The chain has TRBV20-1 and TRBJ1-5; D is perhaps TRBD1 (5 bases). CDR3 length: 13 amino acids. V shed 0 bases and J shed 5 bases, with 8 bases lying between them. CDR1 is DFQATT, CDR2 SNEGSKA, per germline (reference sequence). CDR3 sequence reads: CSARDVGDQPQHF. CDR3 DNA: TGCAGTGCTAGAGATGTGGGGGATCAGCCCCAGCATTTT.

This clonotype was seen many times. The V gene is TRBV20-1, the J gene TRBJ1-2; D is ambiguous. This CDR3 has 13 residues. V lost 5 bases and J 4 bases, leaving 14 bases between the germline ends. Germline CDR1 is DFQATT and CDR2 is SNEGSKA (reference sequence). The CDR3 region has the DNA TGCAGTGCTGGAGGGCCAGACCGCTATGGCTACACCTTC. The encoded protein is CSAGGPDRYGYTF.

The rearrangement links TRBV30 to TRBJ2-5, with a possible D match to TRBD1 (5 bases). CDR1 is GTSNPN and CDR2 is SVGIG in the germline V gene (reference sequence). V was shortened by 4 bases and J by 1 base, with 16 bases between the two germline ends. The CDR3 consists of 15 residues. The CDR3 here is CAWTRWTPGQETQYF. DNA of the CDR3: TGTGCCTGGACCAGGTGGACACCAGGCCAAGAGACCCAGTACTTC.

This clonotype came up once. The rearrangement links TRBV20-1 to TRBJ2-5, with TRBD1 matching 9 bases. Germline V gene data show CDR1 as DFQATT and CDR2 as SNEGSKA (reference sequence). After removal of 6 bases from V and 5 bases from J, the junction contained 13 bases not matched to a gene. CDR3 length: 15 residues. The CDR3 DNA reads TGCAGTGCACCCGGACAGGGGACGACCGGGGAGACCCAGTACTTC. This gives the protein CSAPGQGTTGETQYF.

Regarding this clonotype: The DNA is omitted, as the CDR3 cannot be located on it reliably, and the CDR3 follows TCRdb's listing. This chain joins TRBV7-2 and TRBJ1-1. Inclusive of both ends, the CDR3 amounts to 19 amino acids. CDR1 is SGHTA and CDR2 is FQGNSA in the germline V gene. The CDR3 loop is CASSFYICSAGDYGTEAFF.